This T cell receptor (beta chain) emerged from a study of a mutant IDH1 vaccine in newly diagnosed glioma. As for the study in general: In some groups vaccination began 4-6 weeks post-radiotherapy; others received it with temozolomide.

Germline V lookup: CDR1 MNHEY, CDR2 SVGAGI. Germline trimming cut 5 bases from V and 5 bases from J; bases unmatched to any gene: 6. The CDR3 spans 14 residues. The time point: week 35, safety follow-up. With topical imiquimod, each dose of the vaccine consisted of 300 ug of mutant IDH1 20-mer peptide. New WHO grade 3 or 4 astrocytomas that were IDH1-mutant and ATRX-lost had been found in donors. A word on this clone: Its cognate antigen is unknown.

This table comes from immunoSEQ multiplex PCR, and its TCRdb copy is limited to in-frame clones, with some not included. Of about 26,000 clones listed, approximately 82% are singletons. This receptor was identified in a man aged 25 to 40 with glioma. The specimen comprised PBMCs, sampled from a glioma patient whose treatment included an IDH1 peptide vaccine. V usage is TRBV6-5 and J usage is TRBJ2-7, with TRBD2 identical over 10 bases. The CDR3: CASSNLAGADEQYF. The CDR3 DNA reads TGTGCCAGCAGTAACCTAGCGGGAGCGGACGAGCAGTACTTC.